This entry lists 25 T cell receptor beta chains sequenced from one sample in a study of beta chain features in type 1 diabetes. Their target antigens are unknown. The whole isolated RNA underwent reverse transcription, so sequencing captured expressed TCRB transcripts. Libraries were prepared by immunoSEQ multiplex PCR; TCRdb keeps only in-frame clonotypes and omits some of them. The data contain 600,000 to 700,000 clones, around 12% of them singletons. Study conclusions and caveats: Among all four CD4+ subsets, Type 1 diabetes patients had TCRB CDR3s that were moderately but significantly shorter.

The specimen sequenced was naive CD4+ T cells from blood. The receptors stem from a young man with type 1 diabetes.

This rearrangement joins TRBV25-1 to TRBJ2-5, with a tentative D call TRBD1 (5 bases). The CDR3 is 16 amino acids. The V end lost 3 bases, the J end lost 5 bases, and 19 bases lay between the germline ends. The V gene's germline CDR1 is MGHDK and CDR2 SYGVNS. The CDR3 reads CASSDNVVKGLETQYF. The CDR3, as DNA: TGTGCCAGCAGTGATAACGTCGTGAAGGGGTTGGAGACCCAGTACTTC. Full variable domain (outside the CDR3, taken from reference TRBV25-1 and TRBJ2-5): EADIYQTPRYLVIGTGKKITLECSQTMGHDKMYWYQQDPGMELHLIHYSYGVNSTEKGDLSSESTVSRIRTEHFPLTLESARPSHTSQYLCASSDNVVKGLETQYFGPGTRLLVL.

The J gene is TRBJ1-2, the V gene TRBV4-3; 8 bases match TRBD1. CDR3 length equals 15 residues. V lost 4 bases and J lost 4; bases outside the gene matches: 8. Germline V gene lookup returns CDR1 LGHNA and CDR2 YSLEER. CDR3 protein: CASSRDLTGGYGYTF. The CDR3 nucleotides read TGCGCCAGCAGCCGCGATCTCACAGGGGGCTATGGCTACACCTTC.

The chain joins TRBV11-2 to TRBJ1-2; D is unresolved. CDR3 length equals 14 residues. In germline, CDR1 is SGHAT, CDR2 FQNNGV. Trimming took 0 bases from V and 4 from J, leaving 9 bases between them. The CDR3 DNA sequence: TGTGCCAGCAGCTTAGACGCTGGCATCTATGGCTACACCTTC. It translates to CASSLDAGIYGYTF.

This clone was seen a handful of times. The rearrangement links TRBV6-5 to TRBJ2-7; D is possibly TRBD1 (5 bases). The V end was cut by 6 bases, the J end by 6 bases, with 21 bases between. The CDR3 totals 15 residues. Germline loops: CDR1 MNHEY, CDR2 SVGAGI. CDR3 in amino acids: CASSPASRESGEQYF. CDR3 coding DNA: TGTGCCAGCAGCCCCGCCAGCAGGGAATCTGGCGAGCAGTACTTC.

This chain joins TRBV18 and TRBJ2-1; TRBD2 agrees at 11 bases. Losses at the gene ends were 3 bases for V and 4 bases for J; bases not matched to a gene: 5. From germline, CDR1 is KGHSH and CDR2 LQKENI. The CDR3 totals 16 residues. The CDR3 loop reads CASSPELAGEYNEQFF. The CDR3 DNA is TGTGCCAGCTCACCCGAACTAGCGGGGGAGTACAATGAGCAGTTCTTC.

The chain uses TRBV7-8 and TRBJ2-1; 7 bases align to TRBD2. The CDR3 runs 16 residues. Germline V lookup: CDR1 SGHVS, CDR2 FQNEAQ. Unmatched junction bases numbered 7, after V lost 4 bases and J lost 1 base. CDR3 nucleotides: TGTGCCAGCAGCTACTTGGGGGGGGATTCCTACAATGAGCAGTTCTTC. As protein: CASSYLGGDSYNEQFF.

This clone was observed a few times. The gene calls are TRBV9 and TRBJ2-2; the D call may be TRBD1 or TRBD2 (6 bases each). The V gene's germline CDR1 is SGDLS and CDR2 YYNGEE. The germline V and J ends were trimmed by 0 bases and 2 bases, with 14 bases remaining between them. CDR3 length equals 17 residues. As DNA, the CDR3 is TGTGCCAGCAGCGTAGAAAGTCGGGGGCTCAACACCGGGGAGCTGTTTTTT. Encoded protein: CASSVESRGLNTGELFF.

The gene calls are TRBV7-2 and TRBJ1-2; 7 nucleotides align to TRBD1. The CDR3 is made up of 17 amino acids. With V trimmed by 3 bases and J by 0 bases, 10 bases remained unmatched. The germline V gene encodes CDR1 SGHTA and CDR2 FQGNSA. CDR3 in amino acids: CASSFTPGTVTNYGYTF. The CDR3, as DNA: TGTGCCAGCAGCTTTACCCCCGGGACAGTTACTAACTATGGCTACACCTTC.

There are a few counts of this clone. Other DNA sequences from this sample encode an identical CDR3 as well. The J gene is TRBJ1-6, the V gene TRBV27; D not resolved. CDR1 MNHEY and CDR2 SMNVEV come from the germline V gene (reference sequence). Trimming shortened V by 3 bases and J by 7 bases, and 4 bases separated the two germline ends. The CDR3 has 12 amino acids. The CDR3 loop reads CASSLGNSPLHF. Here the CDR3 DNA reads TGTGCCAGCAGTTTGGGGAATTCACCCCTCCACTTT.

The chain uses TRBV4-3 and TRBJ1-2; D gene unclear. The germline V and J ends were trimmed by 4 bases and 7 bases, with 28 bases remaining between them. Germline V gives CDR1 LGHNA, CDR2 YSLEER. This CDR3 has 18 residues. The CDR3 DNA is TGCGCCAGCAGCCCAAGCACTTTCGCCGGCCGGCGGGGTGGTGGCTACACCTTC. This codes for CASSPSTFAGRRGGGYTF.

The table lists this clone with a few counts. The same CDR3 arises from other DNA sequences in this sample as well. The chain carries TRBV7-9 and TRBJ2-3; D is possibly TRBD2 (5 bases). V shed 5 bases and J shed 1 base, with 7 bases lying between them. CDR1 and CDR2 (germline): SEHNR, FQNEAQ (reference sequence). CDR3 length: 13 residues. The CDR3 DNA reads TGTGCCAGCAGCCCGCGGGGCACAGATACGCAGTATTTT. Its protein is CASSPRGTDTQYF.

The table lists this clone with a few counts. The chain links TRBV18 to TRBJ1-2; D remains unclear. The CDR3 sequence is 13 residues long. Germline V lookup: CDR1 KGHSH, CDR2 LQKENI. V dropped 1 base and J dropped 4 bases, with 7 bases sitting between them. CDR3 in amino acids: CASSPQGRYGYTF. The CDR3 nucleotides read TGTGCCAGCTCACCACAGGGCCGCTATGGCTACACCTTC. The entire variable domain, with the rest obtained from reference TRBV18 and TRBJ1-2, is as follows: NAGVMQNPRHLVRRRGQEARLRCSPMKGHSHVYWYRQLPEEGLKFMVYLQKENIIDESGMPKERFSAEFPKEGPSILRIQQVVRGDSAAYFCASSPQGRYGYTFGSGTRLTVV.

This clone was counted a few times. The CDR3 DNA reads as TGTGCCAGCAGCGTAGGCGGGGGAAGCACTGAAGCTTTCTTT. It translates to CASSVGGGSTEAFF. This chain links TRBV9 with TRBJ1-1; tentatively, D is TRBD1 (5 bases). Trimming left V 0 bases short and J 4 bases short, with 10 bases between. Germline V gives CDR1 SGDLS, CDR2 YYNGEE. The CDR3 totals 14 residues.

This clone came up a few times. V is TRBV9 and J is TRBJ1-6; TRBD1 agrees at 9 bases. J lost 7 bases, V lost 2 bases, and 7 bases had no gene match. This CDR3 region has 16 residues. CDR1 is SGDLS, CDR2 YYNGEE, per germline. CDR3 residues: CASSVGLGQGNSPLHF. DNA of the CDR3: TGTGCCAGCAGCGTCGGCTTGGGACAGGGAAATTCACCCCTCCACTTT.

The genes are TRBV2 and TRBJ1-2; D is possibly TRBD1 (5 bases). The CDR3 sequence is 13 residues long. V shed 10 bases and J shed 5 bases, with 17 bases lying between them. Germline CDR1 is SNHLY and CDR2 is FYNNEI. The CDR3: CANPRGAPYGYTF. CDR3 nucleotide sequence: TGTGCCAACCCACGCGGGGCCCCATATGGCTACACCTTC.

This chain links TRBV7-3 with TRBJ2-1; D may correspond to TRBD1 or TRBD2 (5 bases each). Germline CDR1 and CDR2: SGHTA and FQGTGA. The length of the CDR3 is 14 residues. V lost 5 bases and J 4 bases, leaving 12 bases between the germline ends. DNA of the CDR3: TGTGCCAGCAGCCCCGGGGACCGATACAATGAGCAGTTCTTC. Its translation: CASSPGDRYNEQFF.

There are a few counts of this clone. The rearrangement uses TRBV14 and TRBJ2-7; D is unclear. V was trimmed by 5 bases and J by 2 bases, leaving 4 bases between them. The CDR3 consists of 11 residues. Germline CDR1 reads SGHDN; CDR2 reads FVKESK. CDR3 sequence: CASSTAYEQYF. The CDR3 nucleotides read TGTGCCAGCAGCACCGCCTACGAGCAGTACTTC.

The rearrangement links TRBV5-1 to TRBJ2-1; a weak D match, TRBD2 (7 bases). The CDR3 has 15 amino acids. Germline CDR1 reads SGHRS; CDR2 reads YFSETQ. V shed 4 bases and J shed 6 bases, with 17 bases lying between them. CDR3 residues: CASSNPVAGANEQFF. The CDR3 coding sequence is TGCGCCAGCAGCAATCCCGTCGCGGGGGCCAATGAGCAGTTCTTC.

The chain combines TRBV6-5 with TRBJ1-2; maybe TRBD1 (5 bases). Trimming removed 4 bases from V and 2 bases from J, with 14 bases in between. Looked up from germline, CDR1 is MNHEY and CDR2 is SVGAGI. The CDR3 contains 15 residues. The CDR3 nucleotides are TGTGCCAGCAGTTCGCCCGGTCGGGGGAACTATGGCTACACCTTC. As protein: CASSSPGRGNYGYTF.

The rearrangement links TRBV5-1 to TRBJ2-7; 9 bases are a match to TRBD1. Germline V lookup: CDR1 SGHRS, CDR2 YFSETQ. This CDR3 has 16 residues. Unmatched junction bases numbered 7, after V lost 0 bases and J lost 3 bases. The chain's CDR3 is CASSLGGTGYSYEQYF. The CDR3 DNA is TGCGCCAGCAGCTTGGGAGGGACAGGGTACAGCTACGAGCAGTACTTC.

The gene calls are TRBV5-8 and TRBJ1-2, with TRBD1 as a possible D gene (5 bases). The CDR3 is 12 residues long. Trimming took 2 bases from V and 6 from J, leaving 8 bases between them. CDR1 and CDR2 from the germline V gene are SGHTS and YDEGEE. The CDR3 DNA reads TGTGCCAGCAGCTTAGTGGGGGATGGCTACACCTTC. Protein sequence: CASSLVGDGYTF.

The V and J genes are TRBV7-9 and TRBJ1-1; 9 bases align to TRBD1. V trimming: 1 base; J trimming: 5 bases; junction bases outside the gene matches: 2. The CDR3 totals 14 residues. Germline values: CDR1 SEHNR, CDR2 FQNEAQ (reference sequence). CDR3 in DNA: TGTGCCAGCAGCTTAGATGGACAGGGGACTGAAGCTTTCTTT. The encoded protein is CASSLDGQGTEAFF.

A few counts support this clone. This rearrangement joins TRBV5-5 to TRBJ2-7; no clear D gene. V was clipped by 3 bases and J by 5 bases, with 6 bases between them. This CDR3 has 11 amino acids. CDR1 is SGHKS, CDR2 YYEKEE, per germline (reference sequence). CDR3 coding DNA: TGTGCCAGCAGCTCGGGCGACGAGCAGTACTTC. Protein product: CASSSGDEQYF.

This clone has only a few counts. In nucleotides, the CDR3 is TGTGCCAGCAGCTTAAGGTTTGGCTACACCTTC. Translation gives CASSLRFGYTF. The rearrangement links TRBV7-2 to TRBJ1-2; D not certain. Germline loops: CDR1 SGHTA, CDR2 FQGNSA. The CDR3 length is 11 residues. Between the trimmed V and J ends, which lost 2 bases and 7 bases, there was a span of 5 bases.

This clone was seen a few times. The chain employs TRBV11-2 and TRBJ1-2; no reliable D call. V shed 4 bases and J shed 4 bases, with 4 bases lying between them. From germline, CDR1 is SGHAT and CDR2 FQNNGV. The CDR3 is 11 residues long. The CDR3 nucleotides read TGTGCCAGCAGCTCGGTCTATGGCTACACCTTC. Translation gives CASSSVYGYTF.